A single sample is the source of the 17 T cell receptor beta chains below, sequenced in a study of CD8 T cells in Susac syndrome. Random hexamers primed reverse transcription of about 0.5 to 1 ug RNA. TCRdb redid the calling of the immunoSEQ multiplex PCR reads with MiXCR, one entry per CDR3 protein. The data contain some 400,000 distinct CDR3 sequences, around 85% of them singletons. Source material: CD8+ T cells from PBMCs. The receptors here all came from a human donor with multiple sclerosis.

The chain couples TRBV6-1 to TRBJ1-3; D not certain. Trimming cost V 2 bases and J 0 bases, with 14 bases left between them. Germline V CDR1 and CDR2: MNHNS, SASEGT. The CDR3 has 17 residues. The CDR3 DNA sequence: TGTGCCAGCAGTGAACGCGCTCAGGTTAACTCTGGAAACACCATATATTTT. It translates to CASSERAQVNSGNTIYF.

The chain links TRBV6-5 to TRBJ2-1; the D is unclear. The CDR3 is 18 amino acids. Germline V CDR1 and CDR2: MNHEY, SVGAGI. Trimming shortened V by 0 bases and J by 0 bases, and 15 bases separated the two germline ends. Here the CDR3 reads CASSYSDVPLSSYNEQFF. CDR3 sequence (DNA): TGTGCCAGCAGTTACTCGGACGTGCCACTGAGCTCCTACAATGAGCAGTTCTTC.

The CDR3 sequence is CASYSTGLGAFF. As DNA, the CDR3 is TGTGCCAGCTACTCAACGGGACTAGGAGCTTTCTTT. V gene TRBV27 combines with J gene TRBJ1-1; maybe TRBD1 (5 bases). Germline V gene lookup returns CDR1 MNHEY and CDR2 SMNVEV (reference sequence). The CDR3 runs to 12 residues. V lost 8 bases and J 10 bases, leaving 17 bases between the germline ends.

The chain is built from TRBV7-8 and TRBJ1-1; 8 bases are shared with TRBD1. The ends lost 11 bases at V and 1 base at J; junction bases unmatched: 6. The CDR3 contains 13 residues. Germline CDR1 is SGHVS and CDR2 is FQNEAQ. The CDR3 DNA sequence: TGTGCCGCAAGGACAGGGCGGAACACTGAAGCTTTCTTT. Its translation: CAARTGRNTEAFF.

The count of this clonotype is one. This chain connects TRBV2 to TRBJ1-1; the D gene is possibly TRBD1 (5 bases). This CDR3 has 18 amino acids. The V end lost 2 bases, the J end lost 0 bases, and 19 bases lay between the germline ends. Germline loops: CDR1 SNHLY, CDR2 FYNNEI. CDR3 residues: CASSESRGAGHLNTEAFF. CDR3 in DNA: TGTGCCAGCAGTGAAAGTAGGGGAGCCGGGCATTTGAACACTGAAGCTTTCTTT.

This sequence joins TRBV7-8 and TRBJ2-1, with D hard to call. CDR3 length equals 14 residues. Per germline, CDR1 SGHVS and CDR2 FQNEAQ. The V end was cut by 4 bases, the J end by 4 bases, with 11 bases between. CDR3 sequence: CASSSLTDYNEQFF. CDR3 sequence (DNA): TGTGCCAGCAGCTCCTTGACGGATTACAATGAGCAGTTCTTC.

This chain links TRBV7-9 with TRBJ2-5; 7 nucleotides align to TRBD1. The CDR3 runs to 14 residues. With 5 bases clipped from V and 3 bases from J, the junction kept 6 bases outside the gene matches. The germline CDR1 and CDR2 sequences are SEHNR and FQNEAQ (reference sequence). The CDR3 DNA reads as TGTGCCAGCAGCCACCCTGACAGGGAAGAGACCCAGTACTTC. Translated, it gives CASSHPDREETQYF.

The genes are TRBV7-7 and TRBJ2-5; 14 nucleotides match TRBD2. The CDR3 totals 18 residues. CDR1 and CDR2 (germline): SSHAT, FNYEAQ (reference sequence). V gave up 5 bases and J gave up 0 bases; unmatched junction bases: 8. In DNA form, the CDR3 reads TGTGCCAGCAGCCCTGGACTAGCGGGGGGCGGGTACCAAGAGACCCAGTACTTC. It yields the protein CASSPGLAGGGYQETQYF.

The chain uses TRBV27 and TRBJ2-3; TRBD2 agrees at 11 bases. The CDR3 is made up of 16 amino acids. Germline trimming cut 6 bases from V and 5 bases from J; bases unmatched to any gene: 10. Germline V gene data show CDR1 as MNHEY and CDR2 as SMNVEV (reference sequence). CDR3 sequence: CASRSFSGRVGDTQYF. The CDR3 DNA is TGTGCCAGCAGATCATTTAGCGGGAGGGTTGGAGATACGCAGTATTTT.

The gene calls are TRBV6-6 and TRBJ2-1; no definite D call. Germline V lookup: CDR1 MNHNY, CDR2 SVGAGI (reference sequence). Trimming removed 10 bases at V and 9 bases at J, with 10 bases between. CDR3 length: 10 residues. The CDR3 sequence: CATLNGEQFF. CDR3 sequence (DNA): TGTGCCACCCTTAACGGTGAGCAGTTCTTC.

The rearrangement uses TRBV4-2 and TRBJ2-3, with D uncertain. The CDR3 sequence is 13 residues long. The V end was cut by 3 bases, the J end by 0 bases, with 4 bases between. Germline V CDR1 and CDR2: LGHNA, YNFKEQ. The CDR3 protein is CASSHHSTDTQYF. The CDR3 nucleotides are TGTGCCAGCAGCCACCACAGCACAGATACGCAGTATTTT.

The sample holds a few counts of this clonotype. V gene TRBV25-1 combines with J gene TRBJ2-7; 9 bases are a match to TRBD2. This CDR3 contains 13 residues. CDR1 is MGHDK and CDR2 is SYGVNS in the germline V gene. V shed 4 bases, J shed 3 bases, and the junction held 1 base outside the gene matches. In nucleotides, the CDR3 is TGTGCCAGCAGTGCTAGCGGGATCTACGAGCAGTACTTC. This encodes CASSASGIYEQYF.

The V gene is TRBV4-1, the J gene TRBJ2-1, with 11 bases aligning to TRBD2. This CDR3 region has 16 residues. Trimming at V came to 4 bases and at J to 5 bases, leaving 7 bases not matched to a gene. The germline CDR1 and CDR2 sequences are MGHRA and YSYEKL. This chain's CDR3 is CASSRTLAGANNEQFF. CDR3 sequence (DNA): TGCGCCAGCAGCCGCACACTAGCGGGGGCAAACAATGAGCAGTTCTTC.

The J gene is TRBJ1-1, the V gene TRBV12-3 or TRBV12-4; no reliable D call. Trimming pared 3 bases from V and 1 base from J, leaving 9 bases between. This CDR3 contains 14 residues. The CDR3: CASSFEMGNTEAFF. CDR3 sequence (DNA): TGTGCCAGCAGTTTCGAGATGGGGAACACTGAAGCTTTCTTT.

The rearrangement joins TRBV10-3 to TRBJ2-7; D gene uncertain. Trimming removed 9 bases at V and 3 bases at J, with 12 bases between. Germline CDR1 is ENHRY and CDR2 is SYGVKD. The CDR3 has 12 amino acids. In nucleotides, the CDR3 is TGTGCCATAGGGCCATCGAACTACGAGCAGTACTTC. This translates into CAIGPSNYEQYF.

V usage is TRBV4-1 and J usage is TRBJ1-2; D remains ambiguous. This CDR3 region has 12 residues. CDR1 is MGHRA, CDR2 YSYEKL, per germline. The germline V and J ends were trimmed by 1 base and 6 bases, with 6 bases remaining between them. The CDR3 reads CASSQVGDGYTF. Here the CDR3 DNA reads TGCGCCAGCAGCCAAGTCGGGGATGGCTACACCTTC.

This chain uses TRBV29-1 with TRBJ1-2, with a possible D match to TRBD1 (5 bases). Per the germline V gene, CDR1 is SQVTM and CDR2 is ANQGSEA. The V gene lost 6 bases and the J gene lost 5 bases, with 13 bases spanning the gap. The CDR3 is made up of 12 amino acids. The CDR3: CSVPGPYYGYTF. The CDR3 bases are TGCAGCGTCCCGGGACCTTATTATGGCTACACCTTC.